These T cell receptor beta chains were read from a single sample in a study of cytomegalovirus exposure and HLA in healthy donors. Produced via immunoSEQ multiplex PCR; TCRdb's table is partial and in-frame only. The data hold 100,000 to 150,000 clones, with around 95% observed a single time. The sample was PBMCs. These receptors all stem from a man between 18 and 35 years old in good health and CMV-seronegative. Each CDR3 is given with its conserved first and last residue. A D gene is named only where the DNA matches it firmly.

V gene	CDR3 length	J gene	D gene	CDR3 DNA	CDR3 protein
TRBV7-9	14	TRBJ2-5	-	TGTGCCAGCAGCTCTACCGGACAGCAAGAGACCCAGTACTTC	CASSSTGQQETQYF
TRBV18	17	TRBJ2-2	TRBD1	TGTGCCAGCTCACGGGACAGGGGTTCATCTTTAACCGGGGAGCTGTTTTTT	CASSRDRGSSLTGELFF
TRBV28	20	TRBJ2-7	TRBD2	TGTGCCAGCAGTTTTGGGGGCCGACGGACTAGCGGAGTAGTCTCCTACGAGCAGTACTTC	CASSFGGRRTSGVVSYEQYF
TRBV9	16	TRBJ1-2	-	TGTGCCAGCAGCGTAGTTTTGGAGGGTATGGGCTATGGCTACACCTTC	CASSVVLEGMGYGYTF
TRBV6-5	15	TRBJ2-7	TRBD2	TGTGCCAGCAGCTCCCTACTAGCGGGGCTCTACGAGCAGTACTTC	CASSSLLAGLYEQYF
TRBV30	13	TRBJ2-1	-	TGTGCCTGGGGCCCTACTAGGTACAATGAGCAGTTCTTC	CAWGPTRYNEQFF
TRBV19	15	TRBJ2-1	TRBD1	TGTGCCAGTAGTATTCTACAGGGGGCCGTAAATGAGCAGTTCTTC	CASSILQGAVNEQFF
TRBV5-1	16	TRBJ1-3	-	TGCGCCAGCAGCTTGTCGGAGGATGACTCTGGAAACACCATATATTTT	CASSLSEDDSGNTIYF
TRBV25-1	12	TRBJ2-7	TRBD2	TGTGCCAGCCGCCCGGGGGGGTACGAGCAGTACTTC	CASRPGGYEQYF
TRBV15	17	TRBJ2-1	TRBD2	TGTGCCACCAGCAGAGAGATCCCTAGCGGGAGCTACAATGAGCAGTTCTTC	CATSREIPSGSYNEQFF
TRBV6-5	12	TRBJ2-1	TRBD2	TGTGCCAGCGGACCGGGAGGGAATGAGCAGTTCTTC	CASGPGGNEQFF
TRBV5-1	15	TRBJ2-7	TRBD2	TGCGCCAGCAGCTTGGCGACTAGCGGGAGTGGCGAGCAGTACTTC	CASSLATSGSGEQYF
TRBV19	11	TRBJ2-2	-	TGTGCCAGTAGCAGCACCGGGGAGCTGTTTTTT	CASSSTGELFF